This entry lists 10 T cell receptor beta chains sequenced from one sample in a study of blood T cell repertoires in COVID-19. Generated by immunoSEQ multiplex PCR, the TCRdb table keeps only in-frame clones and is missing some. The table lists 190,000 or so clones, 80% to 90% of them singletons. Sequenced: PBMCs or T cells enriched from blood (not recorded which). The receptor set was obtained from a woman under 30 who had recovered from COVID-19.

The genes are TRBV9 and TRBJ1-4; a possible D gene is TRBD1 (6 bases). V lost 3 bases, J lost 3 bases, and 18 bases lay in between. The germline gives CDR1 SGDLS, CDR2 YYNGEE. This CDR3 is 17 amino acids long. The CDR3 coding sequence is TGTGCCAGCAGCGGTTACAGGGAAACGACGTCTAATGAAAAACTGTTTTTT. It codes for CASSGYRETTSNEKLFF.

V is TRBV11-2 and J is TRBJ2-2, with 10 positions matching TRBD1. CDR1 and CDR2 from the germline V gene are SGHAT and FQNNGV. The J segment lost 9 bases and the V segment lost 1 base, leaving 8 bases of the junction unmatched. There are 16 residues in the CDR3. DNA for the CDR3: TGTGCCAGCAGCTTAGGGGACAGGGGAAGGTACCGGGAGCTGTTTTTT. Residues: CASSLGDRGRYRELFF.

This clone has at least ten counts. The chain has TRBV15 and TRBJ2-3; 8 bases fit TRBD2. Germline loops: CDR1 LNHNV, CDR2 YYDKDF (reference sequence). V shed 0 bases and J 4 bases; nucleotides not matched to a gene: 9. This CDR3 spans 17 amino acids. CDR3 bases: TGTGCCACCAGCAGAGATCGTGTCTTAGCGGGATCAGATACGCAGTATTTT. It yields the protein CATSRDRVLAGSDTQYF. The complete variable domain, with remaining parts taken from reference TRBV15 and TRBJ2-3, reads DAMVIQNPRYQVTQFGKPVTLSCSQTLNHNVMYWYQQKSSQAPKLLFHYYDKDFNNEADTPDNFQSRRPNTSFCFLDIRSPGLGDTAMYLCATSRDRVLAGSDTQYFGPGTRLTVL.

The chain carries TRBV9 and TRBJ2-3; D gene ambiguous. The germline V gene encodes CDR1 SGDLS and CDR2 YYNGEE. This CDR3 has 14 residues. The V end lost 0 bases, the J end lost 2 bases, and 7 bases lay between the germline ends. The CDR3 spells CASSVDYLTDTQYF. As DNA, the CDR3 is TGTGCCAGCAGCGTAGACTACCTCACAGATACGCAGTATTTT.

The J gene is TRBJ1-2, the V gene TRBV9, with D unresolved. V dropped 4 bases and J dropped 2 bases, with 12 bases sitting between them. Germline values: CDR1 SGDLS, CDR2 YYNGEE. The CDR3 length is 14 residues. The CDR3 sequence: CASSPSGSNYGYTF. The CDR3 DNA reads TGTGCCAGCAGCCCTTCCGGGAGCAACTATGGCTACACCTTC.

This chain connects TRBV10-3 to TRBJ1-2; TRBD1 matches 8 bases. V was clipped by 7 bases and J by 6 bases; unmatched bases: 10. The CDR3 length is 14 residues. Germline loops: CDR1 ENHRY, CDR2 SYGVKD. This CDR3 reads CAITSDREIDGYTF. DNA of the CDR3: TGTGCCATCACCTCGGACAGGGAGATTGATGGCTACACCTTC.

This clone occurred once. The chain couples TRBV25-1 to TRBJ1-1; TRBD1 is a possible D gene (6 bases). The ends were cut back, 5 bases at V and 5 bases at J, with 6 bases in the middle. Germline CDR1 is MGHDK and CDR2 is SYGVNS. This CDR3 is built from 11 residues. The CDR3 DNA is TGTGCCAGCAGTACAGGGACTGAAGCTTTCTTT. Its translation: CASSTGTEAFF.

The rearrangement links TRBV12-3 or TRBV12-4 to TRBJ1-4; D is unresolved. V lost 7 bases and J lost 6, with 12 bases in between. This CDR3 comprises 13 residues. This chain's CDR3 is CASTLNSHEKLFF. CDR3 DNA sequence: TGTGCCAGCACCCTTAACTCCCATGAAAAACTGTTTTTT.

This chain connects TRBV28 to TRBJ2-5, with TRBD1 identical over 7 bases. CDR1 is MDHEN and CDR2 is SYDVKM in the germline V gene. Trimming took 2 bases from V and 2 from J; bases not matched to a gene: 2. The CDR3 spans 14 residues. CDR3 loop: CASSLDRVQETQYF. For the CDR3, the DNA is TGTGCCAGCAGTTTAGACAGGGTTCAAGAGACCCAGTACTTC.

The chain recombines TRBV6-5 with TRBJ2-5; 8 nucleotides line up with TRBD1. Germline V gene lookup returns CDR1 MNHEY and CDR2 SVGAGI. The CDR3 runs 14 residues. V was clipped by 7 bases and J by 6 bases; unmatched bases: 10. The CDR3, as DNA: TGTGCCAGCAATACACAGGGGGGCGCGAAGACCCAGTACTTC. Translation gives CASNTQGGAKTQYF.